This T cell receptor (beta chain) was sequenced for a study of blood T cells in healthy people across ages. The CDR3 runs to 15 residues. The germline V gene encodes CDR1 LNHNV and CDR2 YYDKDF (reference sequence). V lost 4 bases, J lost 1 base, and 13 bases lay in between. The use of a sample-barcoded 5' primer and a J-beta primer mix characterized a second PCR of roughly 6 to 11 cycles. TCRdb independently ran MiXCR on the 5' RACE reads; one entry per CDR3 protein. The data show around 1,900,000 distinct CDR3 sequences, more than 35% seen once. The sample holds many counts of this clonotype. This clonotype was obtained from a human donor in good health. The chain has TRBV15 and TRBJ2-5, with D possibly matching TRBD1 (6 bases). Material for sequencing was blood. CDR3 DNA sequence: TGTGCCACCAGCAAAAAGGACAGCTTCCAAGAGACCCAGTACTTC. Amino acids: CATSKKDSFQETQYF.